The 12 T cell receptor beta chains below all came from one sample that was sequenced in a study of blood T cell repertoires in COVID-19. Repertoires were generated with immunoSEQ multiplex PCR, while TCRdb's copy carries only in-frame clones and drops some. The sample records about 56,000 clones, less than 90% being singletons. Sequenced input: peripheral blood. These receptors all come from a woman of 80 years or more with acute or convalescent COVID-19.

This chain uses TRBV3-1 (or the pseudogene TRBV3-2) with TRBJ2-7, with 9 bases that match TRBD2. Losses at the gene ends were 1 base for V and 0 bases for J; bases not matched to a gene: 7. CDR1 and CDR2 (germline): LGHDT, YNNKEL (reference sequence). The CDR3 consists of 17 residues. For the CDR3, the DNA is TGTGCCAGCAGCCAAGCCAGCGGGGGGCTAATCTCCTACGAGCAGTACTTC. It encodes CASSQASGGLISYEQYF.

V usage is TRBV5-4 and J usage is TRBJ2-1; 8 positions match TRBD2. The CDR3 has 18 amino acids. Germline CDR1 and CDR2: SGHNT and YYREEE (reference sequence). The V segment lost 0 bases and the J segment 0 bases; nucleotides outside the gene matches: 8. The CDR3 region is CASSLGGRGGSSYNEQFF. As DNA, the CDR3 is TGTGCCAGCAGCTTGGGAGGACGGGGGGGGAGCTCCTACAATGAGCAGTTCTTC.

This sequence joins TRBV25-1 and TRBJ1-4; 9 positions match TRBD1. V lost 6 bases and J lost 8; bases outside the gene matches: 10. Looked up from germline, CDR1 is MGHDK and CDR2 is SYGVNS. The CDR3 has 15 amino acids. The CDR3 is CASSRPGQGGEKLFF. In nucleotides, the CDR3 is TGTGCCAGCAGCAGACCGGGACAGGGTGGAGAAAAACTGTTTTTT.

The V call is TRBV5-1, the J call TRBJ1-1, with 7 nucleotides matching TRBD1. The ends lost 2 bases at V and 6 bases at J; junction bases unmatched: 7. Germline CDR1 and CDR2: SGHRS and YFSETQ. CDR3 length equals 14 residues. The CDR3: CASSLGGGYSEAFF. The DNA of the CDR3 is TGCGCCAGCAGCTTAGGGGGCGGATATTCTGAAGCTTTCTTT.

V gene TRBV7-8 combines with J gene TRBJ1-5; D is ambiguous. Germline V gene data show CDR1 as SGHVS and CDR2 as FQNEAQ. V gave up 8 bases and J gave up 1 base, with 12 bases separating them. This CDR3 comprises 14 residues. CDR3 DNA sequence: TGTGCCAGCCGGCTGGGGAGCAGCAATCAGCCCCAGCATTTT. Its protein is CASRLGSSNQPQHF.

This chain uses TRBV18 with TRBJ2-5; D might be TRBD2 (5 bases). Germline loops: CDR1 KGHSH, CDR2 LQKENI. V was pared by 1 base and J by 3 bases, with 9 bases between. CDR3 length: 14 residues. In DNA, the CDR3 is TGTGCCAGCTCACCACTCGGAGGAAAAGAGACCCAGTACTTC. This codes for CASSPLGGKETQYF.

The V gene is TRBV5-1, the J gene TRBJ2-5; 9 bases fit TRBD2. This CDR3 comprises 18 residues. Trimming removed 4 bases from V and 0 bases from J; junction bases left unmatched: 13. Per the germline V gene, CDR1 is SGHRS and CDR2 is YFSETQ. DNA of the CDR3: TGCGCCAGCAGCCCCGGGGTAGCGGGGGACCCGTACCAAGAGACCCAGTACTTC. Residues: CASSPGVAGDPYQETQYF.

CDR3 bases: TGTGCCAGCAGCTTCCCGGGACAAGGGATCAACGAGCAGTACTTC. It codes for CASSFPGQGINEQYF. V usage is TRBV7-2 and J usage is TRBJ2-7; D is possibly TRBD1 (6 bases). The CDR3 extends over 15 amino acids. Germline values: CDR1 SGHTA, CDR2 FQGNSA. Between the trimmed V and J ends, which lost 3 bases and 5 bases, there was a span of 17 bases. The complete variable domain, with remaining parts taken from reference TRBV7-2 and TRBJ2-7, reads GAGVSQSPSNKVTEKGKDVELRCDPISGHTALYWYRQSLGQGLEFLIYFQGNSAPDKSGLPSDRFSAERTGGSVSTLTIQRTQQEDSAVYLCASSFPGQGINEQYFGPGTRLTVT.

This sequence joins TRBV6-5 and TRBJ1-1; D unclear. This CDR3 is built from 15 residues. V dropped 0 bases and J dropped 3 bases, with 11 bases sitting between them. The germline V gene encodes CDR1 MNHEY and CDR2 SVGAGI. In DNA form, the CDR3 reads TGTGCCAGCAGTTACTCGTTTCAGGCCCACACTGAAGCTTTCTTT. Amino acids: CASSYSFQAHTEAFF.

The V gene is TRBV5-1, the J gene TRBJ2-2, with 8 bases identical to TRBD2. The germline CDR1 and CDR2 sequences are SGHRS and YFSETQ. V lost 6 bases and J lost 4; bases outside the gene matches: 5. The CDR3 totals 14 residues. Here the CDR3 reads CASTRGGFTGELFF. The CDR3 DNA is TGCGCCAGCACCCGGGGGGGCTTCACCGGGGAGCTGTTTTTT.

J is TRBJ1-1 and V is TRBV11-2; D is unresolved. The CDR3 spans 14 residues. V lost 0 bases, J lost 3 bases, and 8 bases lay in between. Germline CDR1 reads SGHAT; CDR2 reads FQNNGV. CDR3 nucleotide sequence: TGTGCCAGCAGCTTAGATGGCGGTGACACTGAAGCTTTCTTT. Protein product: CASSLDGGDTEAFF.

The genes are TRBV4-2 and TRBJ2-2, with 10 bases aligning to TRBD2. The junction had 12 bases not matched to a gene; V was cut back by 0 bases and J by 5 bases. The CDR3 contains 19 residues. Germline V gene data show CDR1 as LGHNA and CDR2 as YNFKEQ. The CDR3 nucleotides are TGTGCCAGCAGCCAAGAGGGAGCGGGGGGGCCAGGAAGGACCGGGGAGCTGTTTTTT. This sequence encodes CASSQEGAGGPGRTGELFF.